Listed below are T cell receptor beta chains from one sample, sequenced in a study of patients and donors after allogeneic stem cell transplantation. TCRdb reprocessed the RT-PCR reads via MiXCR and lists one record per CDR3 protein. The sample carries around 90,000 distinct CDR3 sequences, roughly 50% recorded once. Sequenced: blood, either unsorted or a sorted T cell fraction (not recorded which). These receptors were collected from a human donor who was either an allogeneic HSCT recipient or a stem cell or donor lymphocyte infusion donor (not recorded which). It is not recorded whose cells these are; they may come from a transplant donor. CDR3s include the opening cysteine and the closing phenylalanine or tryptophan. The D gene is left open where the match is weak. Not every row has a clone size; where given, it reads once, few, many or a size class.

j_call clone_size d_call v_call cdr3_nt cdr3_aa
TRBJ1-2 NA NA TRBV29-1 TGCAGCGTTGATAGTAGCGGCTACACCTTC CSVDSSGYTF
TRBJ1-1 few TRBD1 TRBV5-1 TGCGCCAGCAGCAAACGGACAGGAGGAAACACTGAAGCTTTCTTT CASSKRTGGNTEAFF
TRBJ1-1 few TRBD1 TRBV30 TGTGCCTGGAGTGTATGGGACAGGGGGCGCGAAGCTTTCTTT CAWSVWDRGREAFF
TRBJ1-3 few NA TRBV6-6 TGTGCCAGCAGTTACAGGAGAAACGGAAACACCATATATTTT CASSYRRNGNTIYF
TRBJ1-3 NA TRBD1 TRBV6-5 TGTGCCAGCAGTTACGCGACAGGGTCTGGAAACACCATATATTTT CASSYATGSGNTIYF
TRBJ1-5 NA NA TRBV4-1 TGCGCCAGCAGCCAACCTACAGCTAATCAGCCCCAGCATTTT CASSQPTANQPQHF
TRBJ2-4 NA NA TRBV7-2 TGTGCCAGCAGCTTAAGCGGGAAAAACATTCAGTACTTC CASSLSGKNIQYF
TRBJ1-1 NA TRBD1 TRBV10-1 TGCGCCAGCAGACGTACAGGGGGAACTGAAGCTTTCTTT CASRRTGGTEAFF
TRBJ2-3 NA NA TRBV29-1 TGCAGCGTTGAAGTGGACATTACTAGCACAGATACGCAGTATTTT CSVEVDITSTDTQYF
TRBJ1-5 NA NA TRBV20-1 TGCAGTGCTAGACCATACCAGGGACTCATGACCTTCAATCAGCCCCAGCATTTT CSARPYQGLMTFNQPQHF
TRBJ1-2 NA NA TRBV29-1 TGCAGCGTTGAAGATGGTAAGAGATCCTATGGCTACACCTTC CSVEDGKRSYGYTF
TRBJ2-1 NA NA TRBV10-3 TGTGCCATCAGGCAGGAGAACTCCTACAATGAGCAGTTCTTC CAIRQENSYNEQFF
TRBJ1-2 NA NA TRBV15 TGTGCCACCAGCAGAGATGGTACCTATGGCTACACCTTC CATSRDGTYGYTF
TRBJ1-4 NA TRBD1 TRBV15 TGTGCCACCAGCAAGTGGGGACAGGCCTTTAGGGTTTTT CATSKWGQAFRVF
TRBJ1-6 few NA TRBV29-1 TGCAGCGTAGCTGACACGGAGCTGAATTCACCCCTCCACTTT CSVADTELNSPLHF
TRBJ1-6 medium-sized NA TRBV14 TGTGCCAGCAGCCAAGATAAGGACACCTATAATTCACCCCTCCACTTT CASSQDKDTYNSPLHF
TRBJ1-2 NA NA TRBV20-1 TGCAGTGTTAACGAACAGGGTCACTATGGCTACACCTTC CSVNEQGHYGYTF
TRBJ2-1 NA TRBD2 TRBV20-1 TGCAGTGCTAGAATGGAGCGGGATTACTATGAGCAGTTCTTC CSARMERDYYEQFF
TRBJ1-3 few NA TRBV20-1 TGCAGTGCTAGAGCAGTGGGCGCTTCTGGAAACACCATATATTTT CSARAVGASGNTIYF
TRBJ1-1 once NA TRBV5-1 TGCGCCAGCAGCCTAAGTGGCCGTTCAGGGAACACTGAAGCTTTCTTT CASSLSGRSGNTEAFF
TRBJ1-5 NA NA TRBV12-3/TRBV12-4 TGTGCCAGCGGGGGGACGACCCAGCATTTT CASGGTTQHF
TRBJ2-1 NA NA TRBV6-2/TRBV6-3 TGTGCCAGCAGTTACTCACGGGGTGAGCAGTTCTTC CASSYSRGEQFF
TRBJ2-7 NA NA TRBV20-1 TGCAGTGCTAAGGGGGGGCAAGCCTACGAGCAGTACTTC CSAKGGQAYEQYF
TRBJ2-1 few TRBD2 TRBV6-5 TGTGCCAGCAGTTACCGGTTTAAGAGTAGCGGGAGGCCTTACAATGAGCAGTTCTTC CASSYRFKSSGRPYNEQFF
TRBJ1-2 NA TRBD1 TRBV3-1 TGTGCCAGCAGCCTATTACAGGGGAACTATGGCTACACCTTC CASSLLQGNYGYTF
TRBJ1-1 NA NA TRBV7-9 TGTGCCAGCAGCTTAAGTTCCGGCCCCTGGACAGCTTTCTTT CASSLSSGPWTAFF